This TCR beta chain stems from a study of blood T cell repertoires in COVID-19. Study-level information: Acute and convalescent COVID-19 specimens originated in the United States, Italy and Spain.

Clones were sequenced by immunoSEQ multiplex PCR, and TCRdb holds only the in-frame ones, with some missing. The sample holds fewer than 65,000 clones, about 86% seen once. Trimming removed 1 base from V and 0 bases from J; junction bases left unmatched: 9. This CDR3 spans 19 amino acids. The germline V gene encodes CDR1 SGHAT and CDR2 FQNNGV. The J gene is TRBJ1-1, the V gene TRBV11-2; TRBD1 matches 12 bases. The sequenced sample consisted of peripheral blood. This receptor was identified in a human donor in a cohort sampled during active COVID-19. The CDR3 sequence is CASSLGWGQGARMNTEAFF. CDR3 DNA sequence: TGTGCCAGCAGCTTAGGGTGGGGACAGGGGGCGCGTATGAACACTGAAGCTTTCTTT.